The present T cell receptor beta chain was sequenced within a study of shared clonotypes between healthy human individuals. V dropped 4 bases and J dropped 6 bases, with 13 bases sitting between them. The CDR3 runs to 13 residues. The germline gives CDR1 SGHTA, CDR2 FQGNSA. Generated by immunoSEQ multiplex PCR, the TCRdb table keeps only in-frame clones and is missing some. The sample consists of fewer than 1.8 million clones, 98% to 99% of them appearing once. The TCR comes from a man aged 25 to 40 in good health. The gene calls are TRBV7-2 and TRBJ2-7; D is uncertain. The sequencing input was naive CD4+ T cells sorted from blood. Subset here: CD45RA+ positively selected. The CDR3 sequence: CASSSQRSGEQYF. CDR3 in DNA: TGTGCCAGCAGCTCTCAGCGATCCGGCGAGCAGTACTTC.